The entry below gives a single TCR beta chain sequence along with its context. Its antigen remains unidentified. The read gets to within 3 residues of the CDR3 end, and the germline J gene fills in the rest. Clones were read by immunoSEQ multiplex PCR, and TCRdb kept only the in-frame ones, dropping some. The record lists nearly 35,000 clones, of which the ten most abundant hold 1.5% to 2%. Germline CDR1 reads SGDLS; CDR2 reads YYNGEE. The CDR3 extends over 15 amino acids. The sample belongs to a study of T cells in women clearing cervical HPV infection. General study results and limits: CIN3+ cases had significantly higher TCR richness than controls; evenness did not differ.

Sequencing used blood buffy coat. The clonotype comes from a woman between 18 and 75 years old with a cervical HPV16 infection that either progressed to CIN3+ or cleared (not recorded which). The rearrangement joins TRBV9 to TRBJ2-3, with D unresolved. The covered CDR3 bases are TGTGCCAGCAGCGTAGCTGGCGGTTTAAGAGAGACG. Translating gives CASSVAGGLRET. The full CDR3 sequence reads CASSVAGGLRETQYF.